These 30 T cell receptor beta chains share one sample of origin, sequenced in a study of blood T cell repertoires in COVID-19. Some clones are missing from TCRdb's copy, which holds only in-frame ones; the method was immunoSEQ multiplex PCR. The repertoire consists of roughly 170,000 clones, with approximately 79% occurring once and the leading ten covering 8% to 8.5%. Sequencing was carried out using peripheral blood. These receptors all come from a woman aged 55-69 years with COVID-19, enrolled during active disease.

This chain connects TRBV5-1 to TRBJ2-3, with 10 positions matching TRBD2. The germline gives CDR1 SGHRS, CDR2 YFSETQ. The J segment lost 2 bases and the V segment lost 5 bases, leaving 8 bases of the junction unmatched. This CDR3 spans 16 amino acids. The DNA for the CDR3 is TGCGCCAGCAGTTCAGGACTAGCGGAGTCCACAGATACGCAGTATTTT. Its translation: CASSSGLAESTDTQYF. The complete variable domain, with remaining parts taken from reference TRBV5-1 and TRBJ2-3, reads KAGVTQTPRYLIKTRGQQVTLSCSPISGHRSVSWYQQTPGQGLQFLFEYFSETQRNKGNFPGRFSGRQFSNSRSEMNVSTLELGDSALYLCASSSGLAESTDTQYFGPGTRLTVL.

The CDR3 nucleotides read TGCGCCAGCAGCTTGGGGGCAGGTGATGAAAAACTGTTTTTT. This translates into CASSLGAGDEKLFF. The chain links TRBV5-1 to TRBJ1-4; D gene ambiguous. Looked up from germline, CDR1 is SGHRS and CDR2 is YFSETQ. Trimming pared 0 bases from V and 6 bases from J, leaving 9 bases between. The CDR3 is made up of 14 amino acids.

The V call is TRBV3-1 (or the pseudogene TRBV3-2), the J call TRBJ2-3, with 11 bases aligning to TRBD1. This CDR3 has 17 residues. Germline CDR1 and CDR2: LGHDT and YNNKEL (reference sequence). V dropped 0 bases and J dropped 6; count of bases not matched to a gene: 8. CDR3 protein: CASSQEWGQGVKDTQYF. In DNA, the CDR3 is TGTGCCAGCAGCCAAGAATGGGGACAGGGGGTAAAGGATACGCAGTATTTT.

This rearrangement joins TRBV27 to TRBJ1-4; 7 bases align to TRBD1. The trim removed 2 bases at V and 0 bases at J, leaving 0 bases unmatched. The CDR3 spans 15 residues. Germline V gene sequence: CDR1 MNHEY, CDR2 SMNVEV (reference sequence). CDR3 in amino acids: CASSLTGATNEKLFF. The CDR3 DNA reads TGTGCCAGCAGTTTAACAGGGGCAACTAATGAAAAACTGTTTTTT.

The chain is built from TRBV7-3 and TRBJ2-1, with 7 bases aligning to TRBD2. After removal of 2 bases from V and 3 bases from J, the junction contained 7 bases not matched to a gene. CDR3 length: 16 amino acids. Germline V gene sequence: CDR1 SGHTA, CDR2 FQGTGA. The CDR3 is CASSLFGGSGYNEQFF. The CDR3 DNA follows: TGTGCCAGCAGCTTATTCGGGGGGAGCGGCTACAATGAGCAGTTCTTC.

V usage is TRBV5-4 and J usage is TRBJ1-2; TRBD1 is a possible D gene (6 bases). The germline gives CDR1 SGHNT, CDR2 YYREEE (reference sequence). The CDR3 spans 12 residues. Trimming stripped 4 bases from V and 4 bases from J, with 8 bases between. This CDR3 reads CASSQDSYGYTF. As DNA, the CDR3 is TGTGCCAGCAGCCAGGACAGCTATGGCTACACCTTC. The whole variable domain, filled in from reference TRBV5-4 and TRBJ1-2, reads ETGVTQSPTHLIKTRGQQVTLRCSSQSGHNTVSWYQQALGQGPQFIFQYYREEENGRGNFPPRFSGLQFPNYSSELNVNALELDDSALYLCASSQDSYGYTFGSGTRLTVV.

The genes are TRBV5-4 and TRBJ2-7; a possible D gene is TRBD1 (6 bases). The CDR3 loop spans 14 amino acids. CDR1 SGHNT and CDR2 YYREEE come from the germline V gene (reference sequence). Trimming took off 0 bases at V and 6 bases at J, with 13 bases between the two ends. CDR3 in DNA: TGTGCCAGCAGCTTGGCAGGGGCGCCGGTCGAGCAGTACTTC. Encoded protein: CASSLAGAPVEQYF.

About this clone: This CDR3 is also generated by other DNA sequences in the sample. V gene TRBV18 combines with J gene TRBJ2-7, with 7 bases identical to TRBD1. Germline values: CDR1 KGHSH, CDR2 LQKENI. The CDR3 is 13 residues long. The junction had 0 bases not matched to a gene; V was cut back by 1 base and J by 3 bases. CDR3 region: CASSPRQGYEQYF. As DNA, the CDR3 is TGTGCCAGCTCACCACGACAGGGCTACGAGCAGTACTTC.

The genes are TRBV6-5 and TRBJ1-1; D is unresolved. Trimming removed 2 bases at V and 3 bases at J, with 7 bases between. The CDR3 contains 13 residues. In germline, CDR1 is MNHEY, CDR2 SVGAGI. The CDR3: CASSYPDYTEAFF. As DNA, the CDR3 is TGTGCCAGCAGTTACCCTGACTACACTGAAGCTTTCTTT.

The J gene is TRBJ1-1, the V gene TRBV28; no clear D. V lost 2 bases to trimming and J lost 5 bases, with 15 bases between them. The CDR3 totals 15 residues. Germline V gene sequence: CDR1 MDHEN, CDR2 SYDVKM. CDR3 residues: CASSLREWSGTEAFF. In DNA form, the CDR3 reads TGTGCCAGCAGTTTAAGGGAGTGGTCGGGTACTGAAGCTTTCTTT.

The count of this clone is one. The chain joins TRBV11-3 to TRBJ1-1; TRBD1 matches 10 bases. CDR1 and CDR2 from the germline V gene are SGHNT and YENEEA. With V trimmed by 0 bases and J by 3 bases, 13 bases remained unmatched. CDR3 length: 19 residues. CDR3 bases: TGTGCCAGCAGCTTAGATATACGCCGACAGGGGGCTTGGGACACTGAAGCTTTCTTT. Translating gives CASSLDIRRQGAWDTEAFF.

V usage is TRBV18 and J usage is TRBJ2-1; 11 nucleotides agree with TRBD2. CDR1 is KGHSH and CDR2 is LQKENI in the germline V gene. The CDR3 consists of 17 residues. The ends lost 2 bases at V and 7 bases at J; junction bases unmatched: 10. The CDR3 loop reads CASSPMGSGGAPNEQFF. The CDR3 DNA is TGTGCCAGCTCACCAATGGGTAGCGGGGGGGCTCCAAATGAGCAGTTCTTC. Full variable domain (remainder filled in from reference TRBV18 and TRBJ2-1): NAGVMQNPRHLVRRRGQEARLRCSPMKGHSHVYWYRQLPEEGLKFMVYLQKENIIDESGMPKERFSAEFPKEGPSILRIQQVVRGDSAAYFCASSPMGSGGAPNEQFFGPGTRLTVL.

The table lists this clone with a count of one. CDR3 nucleotide sequence: TGTGCCAGCACCCCGACAGGGGAGGGGCAGCCCCAGCATTTT. This gives the protein CASTPTGEGQPQHF. The chain recombines TRBV6-6 with TRBJ1-5; 8 bases are shared with TRBD1. With V trimmed by 7 bases and J by 7 bases, 9 bases remained unmatched. Per germline, CDR1 MNHNY and CDR2 SVGAGI (reference sequence). This CDR3 has 14 residues.

The rearrangement links TRBV14 to TRBJ2-7, with TRBD2 matching 11 bases. V shed 4 bases and J 2 bases; nucleotides not matched to a gene: 4. The V gene's germline CDR1 is SGHDN and CDR2 FVKESK. The CDR3 covers 15 residues. The CDR3 region has the DNA TGTGCCAGCAGCCGACCGACTAGCGGGGCCTACGAGCAGTACTTC. Translated: CASSRPTSGAYEQYF.

This sequence joins TRBV3-1 (or the pseudogene TRBV3-2) and TRBJ2-7; 9 positions agree with TRBD2. Germline-derived CDR1 and CDR2 are LGHDT and YNNKEL (reference sequence). The ends lost 0 bases at V and 5 bases at J; junction bases unmatched: 14. CDR3 length equals 18 residues. The CDR3 protein is CASSQDFGGRAVVHEQYF. Written as DNA, the CDR3 is TGTGCCAGCAGCCAAGATTTCGGCGGGAGGGCCGTTGTCCACGAGCAGTACTTC.

The chain links TRBV5-1 to TRBJ2-1; 7 bases line up with TRBD2. Germline CDR1 is SGHRS and CDR2 is YFSETQ. Trimming took 1 base from V and 2 from J; bases not matched to a gene: 9. CDR3 length equals 17 residues. As DNA, the CDR3 is TGCGCCAGCAGCTTGAGTAGCGGGTCCTCCACCTACAATGAGCAGTTCTTC. This gives the protein CASSLSSGSSTYNEQFF.

The rearrangement uses TRBV9 and TRBJ2-3; TRBD1 matches 8 bases. The CDR3 sequence is 14 residues long. The germline CDR1 and CDR2 sequences are SGDLS and YYNGEE. V lost 3 bases, J lost 4 bases, and 4 bases stayed unmatched. In nucleotides, the CDR3 is TGTGCCAGCAGCGGACAGGGGTGGTCAGATACGCAGTATTTT. Protein: CASSGQGWSDTQYF. The complete variable domain, with remaining parts taken from reference TRBV9 and TRBJ2-3, reads DSGVTQTPKHLITATGQRVTLRCSPRSGDLSVYWYQQSLDQGLQFLIQYYNGEERAKGNILERFSAQQFPDLHSELNLSSLELGDSALYFCASSGQGWSDTQYFGPGTRLTVL.

The genes are TRBV6-5 and TRBJ2-1, with 12 positions matching TRBD2. The CDR3 length is 15 residues. Germline CDR1 is MNHEY and CDR2 is SVGAGI. The V and J ends lost 6 bases and 3 bases, in that order; junction bases with no gene match: 3. CDR3 region: CASRSTSGSYNEQFF. For the CDR3, the DNA is TGTGCCAGCAGGTCGACTAGCGGGAGCTACAATGAGCAGTTCTTC.

This sequence joins TRBV28 and TRBJ2-7; 10 bases map to TRBD2. Germline values: CDR1 MDHEN, CDR2 SYDVKM. CDR3 length: 15 amino acids. The V segment lost 6 bases and the J segment 2 bases; nucleotides outside the gene matches: 7. This CDR3 reads CASSRASGGAYEQYV. The CDR3 DNA is TGTGCCAGCAGCCGTGCTAGCGGGGGTGCCTACGAGCAGTACGTC.

This chain links TRBV27 with TRBJ2-1; 9 positions match TRBD1. CDR1 and CDR2 from the germline V gene are MNHEY and SMNVEV (reference sequence). The V and J ends lost 4 bases and 3 bases, in that order; junction bases with no gene match: 4. CDR3 length equals 15 residues. The CDR3 DNA is TGTGCCAGCAGTTCGGACAGGGGAAGCTACAATGAGCAGTTCTTC. Translating gives CASSSDRGSYNEQFF.

The genes are TRBV11-1 and TRBJ2-3, with D perhaps matching TRBD2 (6 bases). The V and J ends lost 6 bases and 2 bases respectively, with 6 bases between them. This CDR3 region has 12 residues. Per germline, CDR1 SGHAT and CDR2 FQDESV (reference sequence). The CDR3 region has the DNA TGTGCCAGCAGGCGGGACACAGATACGCAGTATTTT. It is translated as CASRRDTDTQYF.

This sequence joins TRBV5-5 and TRBJ1-1; D gene ambiguous. V lost 0 bases, J lost 0 bases, and 6 bases lay in between. The germline V gene has CDR1 SGHKS and CDR2 YYEKEE (reference sequence). The CDR3 covers 14 residues. The CDR3 loop is CASSLVSVNTEAFF. The CDR3 DNA reads as TGTGCCAGCAGCTTGGTTTCTGTGAACACTGAAGCTTTCTTT. The full variable domain, with the rest looked up from reference TRBV5-5 and TRBJ1-1, is DAGVTQSPTHLIKTRGQQVTLRCSPISGHKSVSWYQQVLGQGPQFIFQYYEKEERGRGNFPDRFSARQFPNYSSELNVNALLLGDSALYLCASSLVSVNTEAFFGQGTRLTVV.

At least ten counts were recorded for this clone. The CDR3 protein is CASSRPSTGLHEQYF. The CDR3 DNA follows: TGTGCCAGCAGCCGACCATCGACAGGGCTCCACGAGCAGTACTTC. The chain employs TRBV6-5 and TRBJ2-7; 7 bases fit TRBD1. Germline CDR1 and CDR2: MNHEY and SVGAGI. With V trimmed by 6 bases and J by 5 bases, 13 bases remained unmatched. The CDR3 covers 15 residues.

This chain uses TRBV28 with TRBJ1-5; a possible D gene is TRBD1 (5 bases). Germline V gene lookup returns CDR1 MDHEN and CDR2 SYDVKM. The CDR3 consists of 10 residues. The CDR3 DNA reads TGTGTCCGTCGGGGGCAGCCCCAGCATTTT. Translated: CVRRGQPQHF.

The chain couples TRBV3-1 (or the pseudogene TRBV3-2) to TRBJ2-1; the match to TRBD1 covers 10 bases. Germline V gene data show CDR1 as LGHDT and CDR2 as YNNKEL (reference sequence). Trimming removed 1 base from V and 9 bases from J; junction bases left unmatched: 3. The CDR3 runs to 14 residues. CDR3 DNA sequence: TGTGCCAGCAGCCAAGGACAGGGGGCTTTTGAGCAGTTCTTC. This gives the protein CASSQGQGAFEQFF.

This clone was counted between two and nine times. The chain is built from TRBV7-9 and TRBJ2-1, with a weak D call TRBD2 (6 bases). The CDR3 runs to 13 residues. Trimming took off 11 bases at V and 4 bases at J, with 15 bases between the two ends. Germline V gene sequence: CDR1 SEHNR, CDR2 FQNEAQ (reference sequence). The CDR3 loop is CALREDLYNEQFF. As DNA, the CDR3 is TGTGCCCTAAGGGAGGACCTTTACAATGAGCAGTTCTTC. The variable domain in full, completed from reference TRBV7-9 and TRBJ2-1, reads DTGVSQNPRHKITKRGQNVTFRCDPISEHNRLYWYRQTLGQGPEFLTYFQNEAQLEKSRLLSDRFSAERPKGSFSTLEIQRTEQGDSAMYLCALREDLYNEQFFGPGTRLTVL.

The chain has TRBV27 and TRBJ2-7; D unresolved. Germline lookup yields CDR1 MNHEY and CDR2 SMNVEV (reference sequence). Trimming pared 3 bases from V and 0 bases from J, leaving 9 bases between. The CDR3 is 14 amino acids. The CDR3 spells CASSFFSRSYEQYV. The CDR3 nucleotides read TGTGCCAGCAGTTTTTTCTCTCGCTCCTACGAGCAGTACGTC.

J is TRBJ2-3 and V is TRBV24-1; D might be TRBD1 (6 bases). V was cut by 10 bases and J by 4 bases, with 11 bases left in between. This CDR3 is 12 amino acids long. Germline V gives CDR1 KGHDR, CDR2 SFDVKD. The CDR3 DNA reads as TGTGCCACTGGACAGTCCGCAGATACGCAGTATTTT. Protein product: CATGQSADTQYF.

The rearrangement uses TRBV12-3 or TRBV12-4 and TRBJ2-3; D may be TRBD2 (5 bases). Trimming cost V 5 bases and J 5 bases, with 11 bases left between them. This CDR3 region has 13 residues. The CDR3, as DNA: TGTGCCAGCAGTCGAGATCGGGGAGATACGCAGTATTTT. Its protein product is CASSRDRGDTQYF.

The V gene is TRBV30, the J gene TRBJ1-2; TRBD1 matches 12 bases. This CDR3 has 15 amino acids. In germline, CDR1 is GTSNPN, CDR2 SVGIG (reference sequence). With V trimmed by 7 bases and J by 7 bases, 13 bases remained unmatched. The CDR3 region is CALGTGGGLTLGYTF. CDR3 coding DNA: TGTGCCTTAGGGACAGGGGGCGGCTTAACGCTTGGCTACACCTTC. Filled out from reference TRBV30 and TRBJ1-2, the complete variable domain reads SQTIHQWPATLVQPVGSPLSLECTVEGTSNPNLYWYRQAAGRGLQLLFYSVGIGQISSEVPQNLSASRPQDRQFILSSKKLLLSDSGFYLCALGTGGGLTLGYTFGSGTRLTVV.